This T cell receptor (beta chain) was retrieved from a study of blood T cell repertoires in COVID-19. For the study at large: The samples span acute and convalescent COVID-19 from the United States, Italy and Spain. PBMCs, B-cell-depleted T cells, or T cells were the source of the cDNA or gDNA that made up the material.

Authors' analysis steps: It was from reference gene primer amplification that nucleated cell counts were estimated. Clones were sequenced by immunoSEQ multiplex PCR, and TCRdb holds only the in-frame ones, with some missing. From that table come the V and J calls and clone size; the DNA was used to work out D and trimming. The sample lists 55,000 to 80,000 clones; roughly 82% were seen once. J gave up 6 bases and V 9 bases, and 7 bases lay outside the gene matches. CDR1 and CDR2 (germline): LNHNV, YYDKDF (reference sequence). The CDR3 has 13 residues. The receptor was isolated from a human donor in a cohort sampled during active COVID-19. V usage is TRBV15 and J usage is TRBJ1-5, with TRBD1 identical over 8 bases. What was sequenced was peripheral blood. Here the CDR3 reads CATGQGWSQPQHF. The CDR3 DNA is TGTGCCACTGGACAGGGATGGAGTCAGCCCCAGCATTTT. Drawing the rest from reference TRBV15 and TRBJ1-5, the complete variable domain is DAMVIQNPRYQVTQFGKPVTLSCSQTLNHNVMYWYQQKSSQAPKLLFHYYDKDFNNEADTPDNFQSRRPNTSFCFLDIRSPGLGDTAMYLCATGQGWSQPQHFGDGTRLSIL.